The clone carrying this TCR beta chain was found a few times. Its target is unknown. This sample stems from a study of T cells after yellow fever vaccination. Study-level background: Fractions with few cells were prepared using SMART-Seq v4 Ultra Low Input.

A 5'RACE template-switching step, the method used to make TCR cDNA, added a universal primer site and UMIs. Via MiXCR, TCRdb re-called the 5' RACE reads, giving one row per CDR3 protein. This table has hundreds of thousands of distinct CDR3 sequences, just over 20% appearing once. Study-wide results and limits: Subsequent booster samples again held most clones from primary vaccination (96% CD4, 85% to 90% CD8).

The CDR3 runs to 16 residues. The junction had 13 bases not matched to a gene; V was cut back by 8 bases and J by 1 base. From germline, CDR1 is KGHDR and CDR2 SFDVKD. The TCR sequence derives from a man aged 18 to 29 who received the YFV17D yellow fever vaccine. V gene TRBV24-1 combines with J gene TRBJ2-7; TRBD1 matches at 7 bases. Source: PBMCs, taken 21 days after the first yellow fever vaccination. The CDR3 bases are TGTGCCACCAAGGGGGCCAGGGTCATTAGGTCCTACGAGCAGTACGTC. Protein sequence: CATKGARVIRSYEQYV.